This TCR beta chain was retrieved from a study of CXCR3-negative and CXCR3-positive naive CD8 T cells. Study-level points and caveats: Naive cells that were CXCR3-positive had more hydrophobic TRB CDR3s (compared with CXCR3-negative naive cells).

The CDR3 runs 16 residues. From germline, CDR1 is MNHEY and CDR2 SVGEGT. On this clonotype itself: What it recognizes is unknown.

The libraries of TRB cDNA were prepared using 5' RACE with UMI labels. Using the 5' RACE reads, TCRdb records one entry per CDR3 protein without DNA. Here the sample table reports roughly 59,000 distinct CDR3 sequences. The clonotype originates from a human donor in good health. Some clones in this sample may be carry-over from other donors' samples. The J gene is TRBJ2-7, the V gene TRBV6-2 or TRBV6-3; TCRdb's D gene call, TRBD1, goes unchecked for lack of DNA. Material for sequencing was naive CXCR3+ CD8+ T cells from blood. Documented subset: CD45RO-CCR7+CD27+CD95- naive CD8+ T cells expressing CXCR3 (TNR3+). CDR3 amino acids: CASSYRDEGVSYEQYF.